Listed here is a single TCR beta chain. These data are taken from a study of blood T cell repertoires in COVID-19. Study information: Both acute and convalescent COVID-19 samples were obtained from the United States, Italy and Spain. In each case, the material was cDNA or gDNA derived from T cells, B-cell-depleted T cells, or PBMCs.

The CDR3 is made up of 16 amino acids. J was trimmed by 0 bases and V by 0 bases; bases with no gene match: 4. CDR1 is LNHNV, CDR2 YYDKDF, per germline (reference sequence). In the original analysis: How many nucleated cells were present was estimated from reference gene primer amplification. The data were produced by immunoSEQ multiplex PCR, yet TCRdb's version contains in-frame clones alone and is incomplete. From that table come the V and J calls and clone size; the DNA was used to work out D and trimming. The table includes about 72,000 clones, 82% detected once. What was sequenced was peripheral blood. This TCR came from a human donor in a cohort sampled during active COVID-19. The chain recombines TRBV15 with TRBJ2-7; TRBD2 matches at 8 bases. CDR3 region: CATSREGSGSSYEQYF. The CDR3 nucleotides are TGTGCCACCAGCAGAGAGGGAAGCGGGAGCTCCTACGAGCAGTACTTC.